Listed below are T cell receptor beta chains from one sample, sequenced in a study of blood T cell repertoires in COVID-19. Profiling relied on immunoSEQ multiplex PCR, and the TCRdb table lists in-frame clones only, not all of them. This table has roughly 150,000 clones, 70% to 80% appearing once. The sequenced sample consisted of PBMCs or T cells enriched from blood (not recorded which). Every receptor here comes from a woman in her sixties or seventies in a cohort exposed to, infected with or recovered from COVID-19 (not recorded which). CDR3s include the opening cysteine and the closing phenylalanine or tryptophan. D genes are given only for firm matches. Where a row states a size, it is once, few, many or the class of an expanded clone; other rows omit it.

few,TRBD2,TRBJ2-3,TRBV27,TGTGCCAGCAGCTTGGATCTAGCGGGAGGGGATACGCAGTATTTT,CASSLDLAGGDTQYF
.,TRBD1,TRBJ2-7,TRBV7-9,TGTGCCAGCAGCCTCGGACAGGGCTACTCCTACGAGCAGTACTTC,CASSLGQGYSYEQYF
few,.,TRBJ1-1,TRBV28,TGTGCCAGCACCCCGGTGATTTTGAGCACTGAAGCTTTCTTT,CASTPVILSTEAFF
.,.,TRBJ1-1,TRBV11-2,TGTGCCAGCAGCTTTTGGGGGCTGAGTGGAGACACTGAAGCTTTCTTT,CASSFWGLSGDTEAFF
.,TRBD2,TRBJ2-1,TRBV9,TGTGCCAGCAGCGCTCAAGTAGCGGGACCCTACAATGAGCAGTTCTTC,CASSAQVAGPYNEQFF
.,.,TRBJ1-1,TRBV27,TGTGCCAGCACCACTTATCCCTCCACTGAAGCTTTCTTT,CASTTYPSTEAFF
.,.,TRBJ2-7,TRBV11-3,TGTGCCAGCAGCTTAGCGTCTGGAGCATTTACCTACGAGCAGTACTTC,CASSLASGAFTYEQYF
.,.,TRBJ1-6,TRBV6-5,TGTGCCAGCAGTTACTCTACCTATAATTCACCCCTCCACTTT,CASSYSTYNSPLHF
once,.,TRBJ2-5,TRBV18,TGTGCCAGCTCCCCCAGTGGGCTTTGGGAGACCCAGTACTTC,CASSPSGLWETQYF
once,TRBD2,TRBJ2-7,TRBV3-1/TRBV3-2,TGTGCCAGCAGCCAAGATAAAGGAACGTCTAGCGGGAGTCGCAACGAGCAGTACTTC,CASSQDKGTSSGSRNEQYF
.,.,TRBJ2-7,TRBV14,TGTGCCAGCAGCCGATCCGGGACTGCGGCTCACGAGCAGTACTTC,CASSRSGTAAHEQYF
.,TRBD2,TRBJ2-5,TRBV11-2,TGTGCCAGCAGCTTAGGGGCTAGCGGGAGATGGGAGACCCAGTACTTC,CASSLGASGRWETQYF
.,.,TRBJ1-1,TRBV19,TGTGCCAGTAGTATAGGACAGGTTATGAACACTGAAGCTTTCTTT,CASSIGQVMNTEAFF
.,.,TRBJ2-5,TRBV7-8,TGTGCCAGCAGCTTAAGAGGCTCTCGTCGATACCAAGAGACCCAGTACTTC,CASSLRGSRRYQETQYF
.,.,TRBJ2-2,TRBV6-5,TGTGCCAGCAGTTTTGCACTAAACACCGGGGAGCTGTTTTTT,CASSFALNTGELFF
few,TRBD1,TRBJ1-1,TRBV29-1,TGCAGCGTCTCCGGGACAGGGGAGATTGGTGCTTTCTTT,CSVSGTGEIGAFF
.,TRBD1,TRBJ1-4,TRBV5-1,TGCGCCAGCAGCGAGACAGGGAATAATGAAAAACTGTTTTTT,CASSETGNNEKLFF
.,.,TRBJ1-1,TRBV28,TGTGCCAGCACAATGGCCCCTCCAGGTCACACTGAAGCTTTCTTT,CASTMAPPGHTEAFF
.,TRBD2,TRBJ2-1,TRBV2,TGTGCCAGCAGCTCGGGACTAGCCGCCTACAATGAGCAGTTCTTC,CASSSGLAAYNEQFF
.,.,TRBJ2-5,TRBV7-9,TGTGCCAGCAGCGAGTTAGCAGCGGAGACCCAGTACTTC,CASSELAAETQYF
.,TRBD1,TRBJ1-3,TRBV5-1,TGCGCCAGCAGCTTGGACGACAGGGCGTTGATGGGAAACACCATATATTTT,CASSLDDRALMGNTIYF
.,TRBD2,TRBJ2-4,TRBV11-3,TGTGCCAGCAGCTTAGACCCAGCGGGGCTAGCCAAAAACATTCAGTACTTC,CASSLDPAGLAKNIQYF